This T cell receptor beta chain originates from a study of OX40 agonist ivuxolimab in advanced cancers. Context from the whole study: Ivuxolimab, which targeted the costimulatory receptor OX40 (CD134), was an agonistic, fully human IgG2 monoclonal antibody. Intravenous ivuxolimab was administered to patients every 2 weeks at six dose levels: 0.01, 0.1, 0.3, 1.5, 3 and 10 mg/kg. Of the roughly 51 dose-escalation patients, hepatocellular carcinoma was present in 19, melanoma in approximately 15, renal cell carcinoma in 9 and head and neck cancer in 9. In the dose-escalation cohort, 65% to 85% of patients were male, and the mean age was around 65 years with a range of roughly 20 to 79. Patients were allowed to have had prior anti-PD-1, anti-PD-L1 or anti-CTLA-4 therapy, and 30% to 40% of the dose-escalation patients had been treated with checkpoint inhibitors. Partial responses were achieved by three dose-escalation patients, of whom one had hepatocellular carcinoma and two had cutaneous melanoma. The purpose of peripheral TCRbeta sequencing was to test whether ivuxolimab changed TCR sequence diversity and led to clonal T-cell expansion. The paper covers the monotherapy dose-escalation part of the phase I ivuxolimab trial, which included N of about 50 patients.

The paper's findings and limits, for the study overall: At doses from 0.1 to 3.0 mg/kg, clonal expansion was seen in both CD4+ and CD8+ blood T cells between baseline and week 6. Which antigens the clonally expanded peripheral T cells were specific for was not determined. Low levels of normalized T-cell clonal expansion were also seen in some patients who did not respond. After ivuxolimab, more expanded clones were found on average in CD8+ T cells than in CD4+ T cells. In partial responders in the 0.1-3.0 mg/kg groups, normalized peripheral clonal expansion was found to be among the lowest, especially among CD8+ T cells.

Details on this clone: Its specific antigen is unknown. No base quality information exists; no much larger clone differs at one position.

The trial excluded patients who had a history of autoimmune disease or were on systemic immunosuppression. Peripheral blood for TCR sequencing was drawn from every dose cohort at baseline, at cycle 4 day 1 and at cycle 7 day 1. Samples came from an open-label, multicenter, first-in-human phase I dose-escalation trial of ivuxolimab. Adults with locally advanced or metastatic melanoma, renal cell carcinoma, hepatocellular carcinoma or head and neck squamous cell carcinoma were enrolled in the trial. Before TCR sequencing, CD4+ T cells and CD8+ T cells were sorted from peripheral blood as separate populations. Genomic DNA was extracted from sorted cells for sequencing of the TCRbeta CDR3 region. The immunoSEQ Assay was used for sequencing of TCRbeta CDR3 regions. Sourced from immuneACCESS, this table was stored by TCRdb with only in-frame sequences that have V and J called. A share of the clones is absent; for the studies checked, an unresolved V gene accounts for under half, and the remainder has no known explanation. Here the sample has about 40,000 clones; around 87% occur a single time. In total, the top ten clones hold roughly 4.5% of the sample.

V was cut back by 4 bases and J by 2 bases, leaving a gap of 15 bases between them. From its cysteine to its phenylalanine, the CDR3 spans 15 amino acids. The entry retains the CDR3 DNA only, 45 bases that are in frame from base 1. The germline V gene yields MDHEN for CDR1 and SYDVKM for CDR2. This clonotype was sampled from an adult with an advanced solid tumor such as melanoma, head and neck, liver or kidney cancer. The chain is encoded by TRBV28 joined to TRBJ2-7, and perhaps TRBD1 as D gene, on 5 matching bases. The sequencing used CD4+ or CD8+ T cells sorted from blood, collected in a trial of the OX40 agonist ivuxolimab. The DNA reads TGTGCCAGCAGTTCAAGACAGTTTTTCACCTACGAGCAGTACTTC. Its coded protein is CASSSRQFFTYEQYF.